The TCR beta chain under discussion was sequenced for a study of blood T cell repertoires in COVID-19. The ends lost 3 bases at V and 5 bases at J; junction bases unmatched: 3. Germline V lookup: CDR1 SGHVS, CDR2 FQNEAQ. The CDR3 covers 14 residues. Using immunoSEQ multiplex PCR, the repertoire was profiled, and TCRdb retains in-frame clones only, with some absent. Of fewer than 300,000 clones listed, 75% to 95% are singletons. The TCR originated in a woman aged 25 to 39 who had recovered from COVID-19. Material: PBMCs or T cells enriched from blood (not recorded which). The chain carries TRBV7-8 and TRBJ2-5, with 10 nucleotides matching TRBD2. For the CDR3, the DNA is TGTGCCAGCAGCTTGGGACTAGCGATTGAGACCCAGTACTTC. The encoded protein is CASSLGLAIETQYF.